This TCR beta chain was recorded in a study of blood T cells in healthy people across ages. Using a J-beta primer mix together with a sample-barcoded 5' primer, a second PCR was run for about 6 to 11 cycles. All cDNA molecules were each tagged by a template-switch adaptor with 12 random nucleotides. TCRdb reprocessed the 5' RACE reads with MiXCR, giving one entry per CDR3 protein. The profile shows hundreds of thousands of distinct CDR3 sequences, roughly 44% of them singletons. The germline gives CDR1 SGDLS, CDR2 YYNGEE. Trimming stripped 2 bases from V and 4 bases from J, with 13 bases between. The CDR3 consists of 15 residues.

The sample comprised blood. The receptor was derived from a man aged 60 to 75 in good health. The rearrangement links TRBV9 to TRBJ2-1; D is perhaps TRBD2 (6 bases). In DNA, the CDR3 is TGTGCCAGCAGCGTGGAGGGTACCTCTTACAATGAGCAGTTCTTC. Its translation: CASSVEGTSYNEQFF.